These 16 T cell receptor beta chains came from one sample sequenced in a study of memory CD4+ T cells and cytomegalovirus serostatus. Generated by immunoSEQ multiplex PCR, the TCRdb table keeps only in-frame clones and is missing some. The sample contains approximately 46,000 clones, 60% to 85% of which appear only once. Single viable CD3+CD4+CD8-CD45RO+ cells were sorted as the memory CD4+ T cells. The sample taken for sequencing was memory CD4+ T cells from blood. The receptors were gathered from an adult in good health and CMV-seronegative.

The chain couples TRBV5-1 to TRBJ2-7, with TRBD1 as a possible D gene (6 bases). Germline CDR1 reads SGHRS; CDR2 reads YFSETQ. The CDR3 extends over 15 amino acids. Trimming cost V 0 bases and J 8 bases, with 18 bases left between them. The CDR3 region has the DNA TGCGCCAGCAGCTTGGGTGTGGACAGCGTGAGGCAGCAGTACTTC. Translation gives CASSLGVDSVRQQYF.

The V and J genes are TRBV2 and TRBJ2-7; 11 nucleotides align to TRBD1. The CDR3 is 16 residues long. From germline, CDR1 is SNHLY and CDR2 FYNNEI. V dropped 3 bases and J dropped 1; count of bases not matched to a gene: 5. CDR3 sequence: CASSEWTGGDSYEQYF. The CDR3 bases are TGTGCCAGCAGTGAGTGGACAGGGGGCGATTCCTACGAGCAGTACTTC.

The V gene is TRBV4-2, the J gene TRBJ1-4, with unresolved D. Germline CDR1 and CDR2: LGHNA and YNFKEQ. This CDR3 contains 16 residues. The V end lost 3 bases, the J end lost 0 bases, and 11 bases lay between the germline ends. The CDR3 bases are TGTGCCAGCAGCCAGGAAACAGTGGCAACTAATGAAAAACTGTTTTTT. Encoded protein: CASSQETVATNEKLFF.

This clone was counted only a few times. V usage is TRBV11-2 and J usage is TRBJ2-7; possible D gene TRBD2, 5 bases. The CDR3 is 14 residues long. With 4 bases removed from V and 0 bases from J, the gap between germline ends came to 10 bases. CDR1 and CDR2 from the germline V gene are SGHAT and FQNNGV. CDR3 sequence (DNA): TGTGCCAGCAGCTCGGACTTTGGCTCCTACGAGCAGTACTTC. It encodes CASSSDFGSYEQYF.

This clone was observed once. V usage is TRBV6-6 and J usage is TRBJ1-5; possible D gene TRBD1, 6 bases. The CDR3 has 13 amino acids. The germline V and J ends were trimmed by 5 bases and 10 bases, with 15 bases remaining between them. Germline lookup yields CDR1 MNHNY and CDR2 SVGAGI (reference sequence). Here the CDR3 DNA reads TGTGCCAGCAGTCCTGACAGGCTCTCCCCCCAGCATTTT. It translates to CASSPDRLSPQHF.

The V and J genes are TRBV27 and TRBJ2-3; D remains unclear. V lost 6 bases and J lost 2, with 12 bases in between. This CDR3 contains 14 residues. Germline CDR1 is MNHEY and CDR2 is SMNVEV (reference sequence). CDR3 coding DNA: TGTGCCAGCAGGGCCCCGCTCCCCACAGATACGCAGTATTTT. The encoded protein is CASRAPLPTDTQYF.

This sequence joins TRBV5-1 and TRBJ1-5; 9 bases are a match to TRBD1. Germline values: CDR1 SGHRS, CDR2 YFSETQ. The CDR3 runs 13 residues. Losses at the gene ends were 4 bases for V and 8 bases for J; bases not matched to a gene: 4. The chain's CDR3 is CASSPTGGEPQHF. The CDR3, as DNA: TGCGCCAGCAGCCCGACAGGGGGGGAGCCCCAGCATTTT.

This clone was counted a single time. This chain's CDR3 is CASREYWDRDAEAFF. Written as DNA, the CDR3 is TGTGCCAGCAGGGAATATTGGGACAGGGATGCTGAAGCTTTCTTT. The chain joins TRBV6-5 to TRBJ1-1; 9 bases line up with TRBD1. The V gene end was trimmed by 6 bases and the J gene end by 6 bases; junction bases not matched to a gene: 11. The CDR3 is 15 amino acids. Germline V gene sequence: CDR1 MNHEY, CDR2 SVGAGI.

Here the CDR3 DNA reads TGTGCCAGCAATCAAAGCCCCTACTCTGGAAACACCATATATTTT. It translates to CASNQSPYSGNTIYF. The gene calls are TRBV6-6 and TRBJ1-3; D is undetermined. Germline lookup yields CDR1 MNHNY and CDR2 SVGAGI (reference sequence). V dropped 7 bases and J dropped 0 bases, with 13 bases sitting between them. The CDR3 totals 15 residues.

The genes are TRBV7-2 and TRBJ1-1, with D maybe TRBD1 (6 bases). Germline-derived CDR1 and CDR2 are SGHTA and FQGNSA. V was pared by 1 base and J by 3 bases, with 12 bases between. The CDR3 consists of 15 residues. The CDR3 here is CASSLVGGRYTEAFF. The CDR3, as DNA: TGTGCCAGCAGCTTAGTTGGGGGGCGTTACACTGAAGCTTTCTTT.

The chain recombines TRBV5-4 with TRBJ2-4; 9 bases are shared with TRBD1. The CDR3 sequence is 16 residues long. The germline gives CDR1 SGHNT, CDR2 YYREEE (reference sequence). With V trimmed by 4 bases and J by 6 bases, 11 bases remained unmatched. CDR3 amino acids: CASSPNRGRGVNIQYF. DNA of the CDR3: TGTGCCAGCAGCCCAAACAGGGGGCGCGGGGTAAACATTCAGTACTTC.

The CDR3 reads CASREKVNTEAFF. In DNA, the CDR3 is TGTGCCAGCAGGGAAAAAGTGAACACTGAAGCTTTCTTT. V gene TRBV7-3 combines with J gene TRBJ1-1; no clear D. CDR3 length equals 13 residues. With 6 bases removed from V and 0 bases from J, the gap between germline ends came to 8 bases. The germline CDR1 and CDR2 sequences are SGHTA and FQGTGA. The entire variable domain, with the rest obtained from reference TRBV7-3 and TRBJ1-1, is as follows: GAGVSQTPSNKVTEKGKYVELRCDPISGHTALYWYRQSLGQGPEFLIYFQGTGAADDSGLPNDRFFAVRPEGSVSTLKIQRTERGDSAVYLCASREKVNTEAFFGQGTRLTVV.

The chain couples TRBV29-1 to TRBJ2-5; TRBD2 might be the D (7 bases). This CDR3 spans 17 amino acids. V was cut by 0 bases and J by 4 bases, with 21 bases left in between. The germline V gene has CDR1 SQVTM and CDR2 ANQGSEA. CDR3 protein: CSVEDRGRGGLGETQYF. The CDR3, as DNA: TGCAGCGTTGAAGACAGGGGAAGGGGGGGCCTTGGAGAGACCCAGTACTTC.

CDR3 DNA sequence: TGTGCCAGCAGCTTAGGGGGTCGGGCCCTCCACTTT. Protein: CASSLGGRALHF. The gene calls are TRBV13 and TRBJ1-6; D is unclear. The V and J ends lost 0 bases and 14 bases respectively, with 8 bases between them. CDR1 and CDR2 from the germline V gene are PRHDT and FYEKMQ (reference sequence). CDR3 length equals 12 residues. The variable domain in full, completed from reference TRBV13 and TRBJ1-6, reads AAGVIQSPRHLIKEKRETATLKCYPIPRHDTVYWYQQGPGQDPQFLISFYEKMQSDKGSIPDRFSAQQFSDYHSELNMSSLELGDSALYFCASSLGGRALHFGNGTRLTVT.

The chain uses TRBV14 and TRBJ1-2; tentatively, D is TRBD1 (5 bases). V was pared by 7 bases and J by 3 bases, with 12 bases between. The CDR3 totals 13 residues. The germline V gene encodes CDR1 SGHDN and CDR2 FVKESK. In nucleotides, the CDR3 is TGTGCCAGCACCTCGGGGGAGTACTATGGCTACACCTTC. Amino acids: CASTSGEYYGYTF.

J is TRBJ2-5 and V is TRBV7-8, with 8 bases that match TRBD2. CDR1 and CDR2 from the germline V gene are SGHVS and FQNEAQ. With 5 bases clipped from V and 3 bases from J, the junction kept 11 bases outside the gene matches. The CDR3 spans 16 residues. CDR3 sequence reads: CASSTTRTGGKETQYF. The CDR3 nucleotides read TGTGCCAGCAGCACGACTAGGACGGGGGGGAAAGAGACCCAGTACTTC.